The 8 T cell receptor beta chains reported below all come from one sample, sequenced in a study of OX40 agonist ivuxolimab in advanced cancers. The table came from immunoSEQ multiplex PCR; TCRdb's copy has only in-frame clones and leaves some out. The repertoire holds roughly 80,000 clones, with 87% as singletons. The sample was CD4+ or CD8+ T cells sorted from blood, taken in a trial of the OX40 agonist ivuxolimab. These receptors were collected from an adult with an advanced solid tumor such as melanoma, head and neck, liver or kidney cancer.

The sample holds a few counts of this clone. The chain recombines TRBV7-2 with TRBJ2-7; the match to TRBD1 covers 9 bases. The CDR3 sequence is 13 residues long. V dropped 5 bases and J dropped 2; count of bases not matched to a gene: 1. Germline CDR1 SGHTA, CDR2 FQGNSA. CDR3 DNA sequence: TGTGCCAGCAGCCGGGACAGGGCCTACGAGCAGTACTTC. Its protein is CASSRDRAYEQYF.

This clone was seen only a few times. The chain links TRBV5-1 to TRBJ2-5; D remains unclear. Trimming cost V 0 bases and J 5 bases, with 5 bases left between them. The CDR3 length is 12 residues. Germline CDR1 reads SGHRS; CDR2 reads YFSETQ. The CDR3 DNA reads TGCGCCAGCAGCTTGGCTTCTGAGACCCAGTACTTC. Residues: CASSLASETQYF. Together with reference TRBV5-1 and TRBJ2-5, the CDR3 gives the full variable domain: KAGVTQTPRYLIKTRGQQVTLSCSPISGHRSVSWYQQTPGQGLQFLFEYFSETQRNKGNFPGRFSGRQFSNSRSEMNVSTLELGDSALYLCASSLASETQYFGPGTRLLVL.

This chain links TRBV30 with TRBJ2-7, with D hard to call. There are 15 residues in the CDR3. V lost 0 bases and J 0 bases, leaving 12 bases between the germline ends. CDR1 and CDR2 (germline): GTSNPN, SVGIG (reference sequence). Here the CDR3 DNA reads TGTGCCTGGAGTGTACGAGGCACCTCCTCCTACGAGCAGTACTTC. Translated: CAWSVRGTSSYEQYF.

J is TRBJ2-2 and V is TRBV30, with 14 bases that match TRBD2. The germline V gene encodes CDR1 GTSNPN and CDR2 SVGIG (reference sequence). V lost 1 base and J lost 6; bases outside the gene matches: 4. This CDR3 contains 16 residues. The CDR3 DNA reads TGTGCCTGGAGTGACGGACTAGCGGGAGGTCCCGGGGAGCTGTTTTTT. Amino acids: CAWSDGLAGGPGELFF.

The rearrangement uses TRBV5-6 and TRBJ1-5; 12 bases agree with TRBD1. The CDR3 is 16 amino acids. The junction had 7 bases not matched to a gene; V was cut back by 3 bases and J by 6 bases. Germline CDR1 is SGHDT and CDR2 is YYEEEE. This chain's CDR3 is CASSWGTGGLGQPQHF. The CDR3 bases are TGTGCCAGCAGCTGGGGGACAGGGGGCCTAGGTCAGCCCCAGCATTTT.

This chain joins TRBV6-1 and TRBJ1-1; D perhaps matches TRBD1 (6 bases). CDR3 length: 13 residues. Trimming pared 6 bases from V and 2 bases from J, leaving 10 bases between. Germline V gene data show CDR1 as MNHNS and CDR2 as SASEGT. The CDR3 DNA sequence: TGTGCCAGCAGGTGGGGGGCTAACACTGAAGCTTTCTTT. Its translation: CASRWGANTEAFF.

This chain connects TRBV5-4 to TRBJ2-3; 14 nucleotides agree with TRBD2. The junction had 8 bases not matched to a gene; V was cut back by 4 bases and J by 7 bases. The CDR3 is made up of 16 amino acids. Germline assignment: CDR1 SGHNT and CDR2 YYREEE (reference sequence). The chain's CDR3 is CASSPGLAGAVNTQYF. CDR3 nucleotide sequence: TGTGCCAGCAGCCCGGGACTAGCGGGAGCAGTAAATACGCAGTATTTT.

The chain links TRBV7-3 to TRBJ2-1; D possibly corresponds to TRBD2 (5 bases). The germline V and J ends were trimmed by 2 bases and 7 bases, with 15 bases remaining between them. The CDR3 is 15 amino acids. CDR1 and CDR2 from the germline V gene are SGHTA and FQGTGA. CDR3 sequence reads: CASSLFSGAGNEQFF. The CDR3 DNA sequence: TGTGCCAGCAGCTTATTCAGCGGAGCTGGAAATGAGCAGTTCTTC. The complete variable domain, with remaining parts taken from reference TRBV7-3 and TRBJ2-1, reads GAGVSQTPSNKVTEKGKYVELRCDPISGHTALYWYRQSLGQGPEFLIYFQGTGAADDSGLPNDRFFAVRPEGSVSTLKIQRTERGDSAVYLCASSLFSGAGNEQFFGPGTRLTVL.